These 13 T cell receptor beta chains share one sample of origin, sequenced in a study of cytomegalovirus exposure and HLA in healthy donors. PCR employed 60 Vbeta and 13 Jbeta primers. TCRdb's copy holds only in-frame clones and misses some; the assay was immunoSEQ multiplex PCR. Of over 200,000 clones in the sample, 70% to 80% were seen once. The sequencing sample was made of PBMCs. The receptors originated from a male donor in good health and CMV-seronegative.

J is TRBJ2-3 and V is TRBV5-1; 7 positions agree with TRBD1. The CDR3 totals 15 residues. V lost 1 base and J lost 5; bases outside the gene matches: 7. Germline CDR1 SGHRS, CDR2 YFSETQ. DNA for the CDR3: TGCGCCAGCAGCTTGATTGCAGGGGGAAAAGATACGCAGTATTTT. Its protein is CASSLIAGGKDTQYF.

Remarks on this clone: One junction end does not reproduce the germline sequence, and a read error may be involved. J is TRBJ2-4 and V is TRBV2; D is unclear. The CDR3 has 14 residues. The germline V gene encodes CDR1 SNHLY and CDR2 FYNNEI. The DNA of the CDR3 is TGTGCCAGCAGAGAAGTCCTAGCCAAAAACATTCAGTACTTC. This translates into CASREVLAKNIQYF.

The chain uses TRBV30 and TRBJ2-2, with 10 bases that match TRBD2. Germline V CDR1 and CDR2: GTSNPN, SVGIG (reference sequence). Trimming at V came to 3 bases and at J to 3 bases, leaving 1 base not matched to a gene. The CDR3 sequence is 14 residues long. In DNA form, the CDR3 reads TGTGCCTGGAGGCTAGCGGGAGACACCGGGGAGCTGTTTTTT. It is translated as CAWRLAGDTGELFF.

The gene calls are TRBV5-1 and TRBJ2-1; D unclear. Trimming took 3 bases from V and 0 from J, leaving 10 bases between them. The CDR3 spans 15 residues. CDR1 and CDR2 (germline): SGHRS, YFSETQ. The CDR3 protein is CASSSMRSSYNEQFF. The CDR3 nucleotides read TGCGCCAGCAGCTCCATGAGATCCTCCTACAATGAGCAGTTCTTC.

The V and J genes are TRBV6-1 and TRBJ2-7; D uncertain. CDR1 is MNHNS, CDR2 SASEGT, per germline. Between the trimmed V and J ends, which lost 6 bases and 1 base, there was a span of 16 bases. The CDR3 runs 15 residues. The CDR3, as DNA: TGTGCCAGCAGGACCTCCCAGCTAGTATCCTACGAGCAGTACTTC. The encoded protein is CASRTSQLVSYEQYF.

CDR3 sequence: CASKAGGVNEQFF. In DNA, the CDR3 is TGTGCCAGCAAGGCGGGAGGTGTTAATGAGCAGTTCTTC. The chain has TRBV6-5 and TRBJ2-1; the match to TRBD2 covers 8 bases. J lost 7 bases, V lost 7 bases, and 6 bases had no gene match. The CDR3 is 13 residues long. Germline V gene lookup returns CDR1 MNHEY and CDR2 SVGAGI.

The J gene is TRBJ2-5, the V gene TRBV5-4; 7 nucleotides line up with TRBD1. Germline CDR1 and CDR2: SGHNT and YYREEE (reference sequence). The CDR3 loop spans 13 amino acids. The J segment lost 4 bases and the V segment lost 4 bases, leaving 4 bases of the junction unmatched. CDR3 coding DNA: TGTGCCAGCAGCCATGACAGGGCAGAGACCCAGTACTTC. Its protein product is CASSHDRAETQYF.

V gene TRBV27 combines with J gene TRBJ1-1; D is perhaps TRBD1 (6 bases). Trimming removed 5 bases from V and 2 bases from J, with 12 bases in between. The CDR3 spans 14 residues. Germline CDR1 MNHEY, CDR2 SMNVEV (reference sequence). The CDR3 DNA reads TGTGCCAGCAGTACCCCACAGGGCAACACTGAAGCTTTCTTT. Its protein is CASSTPQGNTEAFF.

The chain recombines TRBV18 with TRBJ1-5; D is ambiguous. Germline CDR1 is KGHSH and CDR2 is LQKENI. V was trimmed by 5 bases and J by 4 bases, leaving 9 bases between them. The CDR3 sequence is 13 residues long. CDR3 amino acids: CASSAEKNQPQHF. DNA for the CDR3: TGTGCCAGCTCAGCAGAAAAGAATCAGCCCCAGCATTTT.

V gene TRBV6-4 combines with J gene TRBJ1-1, with TRBD1 matching over 9 bases. V trimming: 8 bases; J trimming: 5 bases; junction bases outside the gene matches: 3. The germline V gene encodes CDR1 MRHNA and CDR2 SNTAGT. CDR3 size: 12 residues. The DNA of the CDR3 is TGTGCCAGCTGGACAGGGGCTACTGAAGCTTTCTTT. It codes for CASWTGATEAFF.

The V and J genes are TRBV19 and TRBJ2-1; 8 bases fit TRBD2. This CDR3 comprises 16 residues. V dropped 2 bases and J dropped 0; count of bases not matched to a gene: 3. Germline V lookup: CDR1 LNHDA, CDR2 SQIVND (reference sequence). The CDR3 DNA reads TGTGCCAGTAGTATACGGGAGGGGAGCTCCTACAATGAGCAGTTCTTC. It specifies CASSIREGSSYNEQFF.

The chain uses TRBV27 and TRBJ2-2; D unresolved. Trimming left V 4 bases short and J 3 bases short, with 3 bases between. In germline, CDR1 is MNHEY, CDR2 SMNVEV (reference sequence). CDR3 length: 12 amino acids. The CDR3, as DNA: TGTGCCAGCAGTTCCGACACCGGGGAGCTGTTTTTT. Residues: CASSSDTGELFF.

The chain uses TRBV2 and TRBJ1-2; D remains ambiguous. CDR1 SNHLY and CDR2 FYNNEI come from the germline V gene. Trimming left V 6 bases short and J 2 bases short, with 10 bases between. The CDR3 has 13 amino acids. CDR3 in DNA: TGTGCCAGCAGGGAGACGGAAAACTATGGCTACACCTTC. This sequence encodes CASRETENYGYTF.